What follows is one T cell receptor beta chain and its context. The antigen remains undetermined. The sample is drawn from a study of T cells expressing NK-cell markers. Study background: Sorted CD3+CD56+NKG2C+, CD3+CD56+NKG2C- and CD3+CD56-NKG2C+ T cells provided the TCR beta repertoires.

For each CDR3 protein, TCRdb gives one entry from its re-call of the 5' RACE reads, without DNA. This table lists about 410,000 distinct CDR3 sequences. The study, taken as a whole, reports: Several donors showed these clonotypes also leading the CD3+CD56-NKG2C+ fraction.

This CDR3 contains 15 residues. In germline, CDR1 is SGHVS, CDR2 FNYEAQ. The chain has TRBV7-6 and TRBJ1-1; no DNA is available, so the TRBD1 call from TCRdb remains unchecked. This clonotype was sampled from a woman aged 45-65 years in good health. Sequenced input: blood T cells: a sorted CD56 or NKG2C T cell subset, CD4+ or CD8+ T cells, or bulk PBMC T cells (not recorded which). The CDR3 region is CASSLTTDGGTEAFF.